This TCR beta chain comes out of a study of shared clonotypes between healthy human individuals (dated by TCRdb to 2020 to 2022). Some background on the complete study: The cohort included three men and a couple of women between 18 and 49 years of age. To increase sequencing depth and limit assay-specific biases, TCR repertoire library preparation and sequencing were carried out by different laboratories using diverse techniques. To estimate repertoire size and how much clonotypes are shared between individuals, the study performed deep sequencing of blood TCR repertoires from 4 to 6 healthy adults. Between about 0.94 and 10 billion PBMCs per donor were obtained by leukapheresis. For each donor, CD4 naive and CD4 memory were each run on three plates, CD8 naive on two plates, and CD8 memory on one plate.

What the authors observed across the whole study: Even with the large sequencing depth, rarefaction of the sorted-subset datasets indicated that sequencing was incomplete. Based on pairwise subsampling, the degree of clonotype sharing among donors was expected to be affected by sequencing depth. Sampling was restricted to blood, and TCR repertoires in tissue are likely to differ from TCR repertoires in blood. When four donors were compared, the shared fraction of clonotypes was about 5.5% for naive CD4, less than 4% for naive CD8, about 2.5% for memory CD4, and less than 0.45% for memory CD8. Larger estimated clonotype richness was generally found for naive subsets than for memory subsets. Because the study included a small number of donors, the genetic and exposure-history diversity represented was limited. Compared with non-shared clonotypes, clonotypes shared by all four sorted-subset donors had higher generation probabilities.

Using the deep immunoSEQ assay, multiplex PCR amplified TCR CDR3 regions from genomic DNA. Extracted genomic DNA from each cell subset was spread evenly across all wells of several immunoSEQ 96-well plates, with each plate serving as a replicate. Each replicate PCR for sorted subsets received 200 ng genomic DNA, equal to tens of thousands of T cell genomes. The purified libraries were quantified using a Qubit 3.0 fluorometer, sized with a Bioanalyzer 2100, and then quantified again using the KAPA Library Quantification kit. Every immunoSEQ 96-well plate was sequenced on a dedicated single-read 150-cycle Illumina NextSeq 550 flow cell. Turning to the authors' computational methods: Because only junctional sequences without quality scores were contained in the immunoSEQ output, filtering matching that applied to full-length reads could not be performed. To assign V/J genes and CDR3, sequences were annotated against IMGT germline references using PyIR, a Python wrapper for IgBLAST v1.9. Reads were removed for weak V/J assignments (E-value above 1e-6), missing CDR3, stop codons, out-of-frame junctions, or ambiguous translated residues. V3J clonotypes were defined by identical inferred V gene, J gene, and CDR3 amino acid sequence. Percentage overlap between repertoires was computed as shared unique clonotypes divided by the size of the smaller repertoire. Three approaches were used to assess repertoire richness: RTK rarefaction, the Chao1 estimator, and Recon v2.1 estimates of unobserved clonotypes. For all TCRbeta clonotypes obtained by the gDNA method from a few donors, generation probabilities were computed with OLGA. TCRdb's version of the immuneACCESS table is confined to in-frame rearrangements and falls short of the full clone set. An unresolved V gene accounts for under half of the shortfall where checked; the remainder is of unknown origin. V and J calls plus clone size are reproduced from that table; the DNA served to infer D and trimming. Counted in this sample were more than 2,000,000 clones; over 90% of them appeared once. 0.39% of the sample rests with the top ten.

From the germline V gene (reference sequence), CDR1 is SGHNT and CDR2 is YYREEE. Deletion took 4 bases off V and 6 bases off J, with a span of 15 bases between the germline ends. The CDR3 numbers 14 residues from cysteine through phenylalanine. Left in the record is the CDR3 DNA by itself, 42 bases read in frame from the first base. Healthy HIV-negative adults with no recently reported acute infections or vaccinations were included as donors. Only Caucasian adults living in Nashville, Tennessee, USA were represented among the donors. CD4+ T cells were enriched through magnetic negative selection, after which naive cells were positively selected on CD45RA and the remaining negative fraction served as the memory subset. After blood collection by leukapheresis, PBMCs were isolated using Ficoll-Histopaque density gradient centrifugation and then cryopreserved in the vapor phase of liquid nitrogen. Analytical flow cytometry was used to check the purity and quantity of each magnetically sorted T cell population. From each sorted fraction, genomic DNA was isolated and quantified by UV absorbance on a Nanodrop 2000c.

With respect to this clone: This receptor's antigen is unknown. The record has no base qualities; no much larger clone is one base away.

The source of this sequence is a young man in good health. Some clones in this sample may be carry-over from other donors' samples. The sample comprised naive CD4+ T cells from PBMCs. The cell subset or site label of this sample denotes: CD45RA+ positively selected. The chain joins TRBV5-4 to TRBJ2-3; the D gene is perhaps TRBD1 or TRBD2, as each covers 6 bases. The DNA sequence reads TGTGCCAGCAGCCCGGGGGCCTCGGGGGATACGCAGTATTTT. Translated, it gives CASSPGASGDTQYF.